This T cell receptor (beta chain) was observed in a study of blood T cell repertoires in COVID-19. Clones were sequenced by immunoSEQ multiplex PCR, and TCRdb holds only the in-frame ones, with some missing. The sample consists of approximately 69,000 clones, roughly 82% of them appearing once. V was pared by 1 base and J by 2 bases, with 6 bases between. This CDR3 is built from 15 residues. The germline gives CDR1 SGHVS, CDR2 FNYEAQ. The sequence was collected from a woman of 80 years or more with acute or convalescent COVID-19. The sample was peripheral blood. The V gene is TRBV7-6, the J gene TRBJ1-6; perhaps TRBD1 as D (6 bases). DNA of the CDR3: TGTGCCAGCAGCTTAGACAGGGCCTATAATTCACCCCTCCACTTT. Residues: CASSLDRAYNSPLHF.